Each of the 28 T cell receptor beta chains below was sequenced from the same sample in a study of T cells in Graves' hyperthyroidism and ophthalmopathy. Amplification of TCR beta CDR3 regions was performed using RNA transcripts as template. The HTBI set primed first-round TCR CDR3 RT-PCR. TCRdb analysed the multiplex PCR reads with MiXCR anew, one entry per CDR3 protein. The repertoire has hundreds of thousands of distinct CDR3 sequences, 13% to 15% of them found once; the top ten carry roughly a tenth. Sequencing was carried out using blood. The receptors were gathered from a woman younger than 35 with Graves' hyperthyroidism.

The gene calls are TRBV20-1 and TRBJ2-3; 11 nucleotides match TRBD2. Looked up from germline, CDR1 is DFQATT and CDR2 is SNEGSKA (reference sequence). This CDR3 is 15 amino acids long. Losses at the gene ends were 6 bases for V and 9 bases for J; bases not matched to a gene: 14. The CDR3 sequence is CSASTSGGSQGTQYF. The DNA of the CDR3 is TGCAGTGCCAGCACTAGCGGGGGTTCGCAGGGGACGCAGTATTTT.

In its sample, this clonotype was seen a few times. The genes are TRBV4-2 and TRBJ2-1; 7 bases are a match to TRBD1. The V and J ends lost 0 bases and 9 bases, in that order; junction bases with no gene match: 8. This CDR3 region has 15 residues. Germline V gene data show CDR1 as LGHNA and CDR2 as YNFKEQ. The CDR3 DNA reads as TGTGCCAGCAGCCAAGAAGGGGGCAGCCTGGCTGAGCAGTTCTTC. This gives the protein CASSQEGGSLAEQFF.

This clonotype was observed a handful of times. The gene calls are TRBV7-9 and TRBJ2-1; possibly TRBD1 for D (5 bases). Trimming pared 6 bases from V and 4 bases from J, leaving 31 bases between. The CDR3 consists of 20 residues. The germline V gene encodes CDR1 SEHNR and CDR2 FQNEAQ (reference sequence). In DNA form, the CDR3 reads TGTGCCAGCAGGCCTACACAGGATATAGTATGGAGCTGGAGATACAATGAGCAGTTCTTC. Its protein is CASRPTQDIVWSWRYNEQFF.

CDR3 region: CSVPLGGHRKLFF. In DNA form, the CDR3 reads TGCAGCGTTCCGTTGGGGGGGCACAGAAAACTGTTTTTT. The chain has TRBV29-1 and TRBJ1-4, with D possibly matching TRBD1 (6 bases). Deletions cut 5 bases from V and 10 bases from J, with 17 bases between. This CDR3 has 13 amino acids. Germline V gene data show CDR1 as SQVTM and CDR2 as ANQGSEA.

CDR3 sequence: CSASGGRAGGPYEQYF. The CDR3 DNA sequence: TGCAGTGCTAGTGGGGGGAGAGCGGGAGGGCCCTACGAGCAGTACTTC. The chain recombines TRBV20-1 with TRBJ2-7, with 10 positions matching TRBD2. CDR1 DFQATT and CDR2 SNEGSKA come from the germline V gene (reference sequence). V gave up 3 bases and J gave up 2 bases; unmatched junction bases: 10. The CDR3 covers 16 residues.

The chain uses TRBV7-2 and TRBJ1-5; D is possibly TRBD1 (6 bases). The germline gives CDR1 SGHTA, CDR2 FQGNSA. The CDR3 is 14 residues long. V dropped 10 bases and J dropped 2 bases, with 15 bases sitting between them. In DNA, the CDR3 is TGTGCCACCAGTGACGGGACACGCAATCAGCCCCAGCATTTT. Encoded protein: CATSDGTRNQPQHF.

This clonotype occurred many times. The chain joins TRBV19 to TRBJ1-1; a possible D gene is TRBD1 (6 bases). This CDR3 is 16 amino acids long. Germline CDR1 and CDR2: LNHDA and SQIVND (reference sequence). The ends were cut back, 8 bases at V and 2 bases at J, with 21 bases in the middle. The CDR3 nucleotides are TGTGCCAGTTCCCCAAGCGGGGGGCGGATTAACACTGAAGCTTTCTTT. This translates into CASSPSGGRINTEAFF.

This clonotype was seen many times. This chain links TRBV18 with TRBJ2-5; perhaps TRBD1 as D (5 bases). Trimming took off 6 bases at V and 3 bases at J, with 14 bases between the two ends. The CDR3 loop spans 14 amino acids. CDR1 and CDR2 (germline): KGHSH, LQKENI. As DNA, the CDR3 is TGTGCCAGCTCTGAGTTGGACACCAAAGAGACCCAGTACTTC. This encodes CASSELDTKETQYF.

In its sample, this clonotype was seen a few times. This rearrangement joins TRBV20-1 to TRBJ2-7; 7 bases match TRBD2. The CDR3 is 12 residues long. Trimming cost V 0 bases and J 4 bases; bases outside gene matches: 0. Germline lookup yields CDR1 DFQATT and CDR2 SNEGSKA (reference sequence). Here the CDR3 reads CSAREREYEQYF. CDR3 in DNA: TGCAGTGCTAGAGAGCGGGAGTACGAGCAGTACTTC.

In DNA form, the CDR3 reads TGTGCCAGCAGCTTAGGATGGGCGGGAAGTATAGATACGCAGTATTTT. Protein product: CASSLGWAGSIDTQYF. V gene TRBV11-2 combines with J gene TRBJ2-3, with D perhaps TRBD2 (6 bases). Germline assignment: CDR1 SGHAT and CDR2 FQNNGV. V gave up 1 base and J gave up 5 bases, with 16 bases separating them. There are 16 residues in the CDR3.

This clonotype was seen many times. The chain carries TRBV12-3 or TRBV12-4 and TRBJ2-7; TRBD1 aligns across 8 bases. Trimming took 3 bases from V and 0 from J; bases not matched to a gene: 10. This CDR3 contains 17 residues. CDR3 protein: CASSFAFGDRSSYEQYF. The CDR3 nucleotides read TGTGCCAGCAGTTTCGCTTTTGGGGACAGGAGCTCCTACGAGCAGTACTTC.

This clonotype has at least ten counts. The chain links TRBV7-3 to TRBJ2-3, with 14 bases lining up with TRBD2. The CDR3 length is 18 residues. J was trimmed by 3 bases and V by 1 base; bases with no gene match: 6. The germline gives CDR1 SGHTA, CDR2 FQGTGA. The CDR3 region is CASSLIRLAGGPTDTQYF. CDR3 DNA sequence: TGTGCCAGCAGCTTAATACGACTAGCGGGAGGGCCGACAGATACGCAGTATTTT.

This clonotype was detected ten times or more. V usage is TRBV6-1 and J usage is TRBJ2-7, with 7 bases aligning to TRBD2. The J segment lost 0 bases and the V segment lost 7 bases, leaving 6 bases of the junction unmatched. The CDR3 loop spans 14 amino acids. The germline gives CDR1 MNHNS, CDR2 SASEGT. The CDR3: CASTFASGSYEQYF. The CDR3, as DNA: TGTGCCAGCACCTTCGCTAGCGGCTCCTACGAGCAGTACTTC.

A few counts support this clonotype. The chain employs TRBV20-1 and TRBJ2-5; 9 bases are shared with TRBD1. The trim removed 3 bases at V and 9 bases at J, leaving 8 bases unmatched. Germline CDR1 reads DFQATT; CDR2 reads SNEGSKA (reference sequence). The CDR3 extends over 13 amino acids. CDR3 sequence reads: CSARTGGRAAQYF. CDR3 bases: TGCAGTGCTAGGACAGGGGGAAGGGCGGCCCAGTACTTC.

The table lists this clonotype with many counts. The rearrangement uses TRBV28 and TRBJ2-3; perhaps TRBD2 as D (6 bases). Germline assignment: CDR1 MDHEN and CDR2 SYDVKM. V was shortened by 3 bases and J by 0 bases, with 10 bases between the two germline ends. There are 15 residues in the CDR3. The CDR3 sequence: CASSFRGTSTDTQYF. The CDR3 DNA follows: TGTGCCAGCAGTTTCCGGGGGACTAGCACAGATACGCAGTATTTT. The variable domain in full, completed from reference TRBV28 and TRBJ2-3, reads DVKVTQSSRYLVKRTGEKVFLECVQDMDHENMFWYRQDPGLGLRLIYFSYDVKMKEKGDIPEGYSVSREKKERFSLILESASTNQTSMYLCASSFRGTSTDTQYFGPGTRLTVL.

The chain combines TRBV30 with TRBJ1-1; D gene unclear. Germline V gene sequence: CDR1 GTSNPN, CDR2 SVGIG (reference sequence). This CDR3 region has 15 residues. Trimming took 0 bases from V and 8 from J, leaving 19 bases between them. The DNA of the CDR3 is TGTGCCTGGAGTGTTGTGGGTCGGCAACAGAGGGAAGCTTTCTTT. It codes for CAWSVVGRQQREAFF.

This clonotype showed up many times. The V gene is TRBV30, the J gene TRBJ1-4; the D gene is possibly TRBD1 (6 bases). There are 14 residues in the CDR3. The V end was cut by 0 bases, the J end by 7 bases, with 12 bases between. Germline loops: CDR1 GTSNPN, CDR2 SVGIG (reference sequence). The CDR3 sequence: CAWSVLRGGEKLFF. The CDR3 DNA reads TGTGCCTGGAGTGTACTCAGGGGTGGTGAAAAACTGTTTTTT. Supplemented by reference TRBV30 and TRBJ1-4, the full variable domain reads SQTIHQWPATLVQPVGSPLSLECTVEGTSNPNLYWYRQAAGRGLQLLFYSVGIGQISSEVPQNLSASRPQDRQFILSSKKLLLSDSGFYLCAWSVLRGGEKLFFGSGTQLSVL.

This clonotype appeared a few times. The DNA for the CDR3 is TGTGCCAGCAGCCCACAGGATGTTAATAATTCACCCCTCCACTTT. This gives the protein CASSPQDVNNSPLHF. The chain links TRBV9 to TRBJ1-6; D is possibly TRBD1 (5 bases). The CDR3 extends over 15 amino acids. Looked up from germline, CDR1 is SGDLS and CDR2 is YYNGEE. Deletions cut 4 bases from V and 5 bases from J, with 13 bases between.

The rearrangement links TRBV6-2 or TRBV6-3 to TRBJ2-2; D gene uncertain. The CDR3 is made up of 14 amino acids. The V gene's germline CDR1 is MNHEY and CDR2 SVGEGT. The V end was cut by 2 bases, the J end by 0 bases, with 4 bases between. CDR3 nucleotides: TGTGCCAGCAGTTACCCGTCGAACACCGGGGAGCTGTTTTTT. Translating gives CASSYPSNTGELFF.

As regards this clonotype: This may stem from a read error, because a much larger clone lies one nucleotide away. The rearrangement uses TRBV20-1 and TRBJ1-1, with D hard to call. The CDR3 runs 11 residues. Germline V lookup: CDR1 DFQATT, CDR2 SNEGSKA (reference sequence). As DNA, the CDR3 is TGCAGTGCTAGCGGGAACACTGAAACTTTCTTT. Its translation is CSASGNTETFF.

The chain couples TRBV5-1 to TRBJ1-5; maybe TRBD1 (5 bases). This CDR3 comprises 15 residues. V was trimmed by 5 bases and J by 0 bases, leaving 12 bases between them. Germline CDR1 reads SGHRS; CDR2 reads YFSETQ. CDR3 loop: CASRVGGDSNQPQHF. DNA of the CDR3: TGCGCCAGCAGAGTGGGGGGAGATAGCAATCAGCCCCAGCATTTT.

This clonotype was observed a few times. The J gene is TRBJ2-7, the V gene TRBV2; possible D gene TRBD2, 6 bases. Between the trimmed V and J ends, which lost 7 bases and 0 bases, there was a span of 7 bases. CDR3 length: 12 residues. Germline CDR1 is SNHLY and CDR2 is FYNNEI. The chain's CDR3 is CASKTSSYEQYF. The CDR3, as DNA: TGTGCCAGCAAGACTAGCTCCTACGAGCAGTACTTC. Combining the CDR3 with reference TRBV2 and TRBJ2-7 gives the whole variable domain EPEVTQTPSHQVTQMGQEVILRCVPISNHLYFYWYRQILGQKVEFLVSFYNNEISEKSEIFDDQFSVERPDGSNFTLKIRSTKLEDSAMYFCASKTSSYEQYFGPGTRLTVT.

This rearrangement joins TRBV28 to TRBJ2-1, with unresolved D. The CDR3 covers 14 residues. Germline CDR1 MDHEN, CDR2 SYDVKM. With 2 bases removed from V and 11 bases from J, the gap between germline ends came to 16 bases. Here the CDR3 reads CASSLTSMALKQFF. The DNA for the CDR3 is TGTGCCAGCAGTTTAACGAGCATGGCATTAAAGCAGTTCTTC.

This clonotype was detected many times. The J gene is TRBJ2-3, the V gene TRBV6-2 or TRBV6-3; D call uncertain. The CDR3 runs 17 residues. The germline CDR1 and CDR2 sequences are MNHEY and SVGEGT. Trimming removed 2 bases from V and 0 bases from J, with 15 bases in between. CDR3 bases: TGTGCCAGCAGTTACATACCGATGTACTCTAGCACAGATACGCAGTATTTT. It codes for CASSYIPMYSSTDTQYF.

The table lists this clonotype with a count of one. The J gene is TRBJ1-1, the V gene TRBV6-1, with 8 bases lining up with TRBD1. Germline V CDR1 and CDR2: MNHNS, SASEGT. The CDR3 is 13 amino acids. V gave up 8 bases and J gave up 4 bases; unmatched junction bases: 6. The CDR3 sequence is CASGQGRGTEAFF. The CDR3 bases are TGTGCCAGCGGACAGGGACGGGGCACTGAAGCTTTCTTT.

In this sample, this clonotype turned up many times. This chain connects TRBV28 to TRBJ1-1, with D unresolved. The V gene lost 2 bases and the J gene lost 2 bases, with 9 bases spanning the gap. The length of the CDR3 is 14 residues. Germline V gene sequence: CDR1 MDHEN, CDR2 SYDVKM. The CDR3 spells CASSLIIRNTEAFF. The CDR3 DNA sequence: TGTGCCAGCAGTTTAATTATCCGTAACACTGAAGCTTTCTTT.

This clonotype appeared many times. The chain couples TRBV2 to TRBJ2-3; 11 bases line up with TRBD1. CDR1 SNHLY and CDR2 FYNNEI come from the germline V gene. Germline trimming cut 2 bases from V and 9 bases from J; bases unmatched to any gene: 7. The CDR3 extends over 15 amino acids. The CDR3: CASSERGTGGGTQYF. The CDR3 DNA reads TGTGCCAGCAGTGAACGCGGGACAGGGGGGGGCACGCAGTATTTT.

The rearrangement joins TRBV7-9 to TRBJ2-7, with D perhaps being TRBD1 or TRBD2 (6 bases each). Trimming took off 1 base at V and 3 bases at J, with 13 bases between the two ends. The CDR3 runs to 15 residues. CDR1 is SEHNR, CDR2 FQNEAQ, per germline (reference sequence). CDR3 nucleotide sequence: TGTGCCAGCAGCTTAGAGGGGGGTCCCCACTACGAGCAGTACTTC. Amino acid sequence: CASSLEGGPHYEQYF.